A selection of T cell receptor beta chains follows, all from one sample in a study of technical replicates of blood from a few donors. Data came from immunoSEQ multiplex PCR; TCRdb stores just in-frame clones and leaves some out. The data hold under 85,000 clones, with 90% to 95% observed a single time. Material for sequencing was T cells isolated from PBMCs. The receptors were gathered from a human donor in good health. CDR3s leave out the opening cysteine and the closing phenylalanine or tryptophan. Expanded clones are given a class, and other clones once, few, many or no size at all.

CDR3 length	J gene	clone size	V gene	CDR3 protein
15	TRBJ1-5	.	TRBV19	ASSVSDRALVYQPQH
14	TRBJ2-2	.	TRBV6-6	ASSFKGQGNTGELF
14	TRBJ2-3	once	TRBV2	ASSDVALTSTDTQY
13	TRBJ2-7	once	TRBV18	ASSPTSGSSHEQY
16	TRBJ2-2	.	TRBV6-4	ASSVGFKSGLAPGELF
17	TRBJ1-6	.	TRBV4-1	ASSRKGAGGQGDNSPLH
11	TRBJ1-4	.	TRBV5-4	ASKGASNEKLF
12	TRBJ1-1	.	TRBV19	ASGPFNANTEAF
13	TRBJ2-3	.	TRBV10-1	ASSPGLAGPDTQY
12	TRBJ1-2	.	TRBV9	ASSADWAGYGYT
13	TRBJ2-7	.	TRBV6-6	ASSSPGGGRYEQY
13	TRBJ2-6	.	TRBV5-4	ASSLPVSGANVLT
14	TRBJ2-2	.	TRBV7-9	ASRPVRGAFTGELF
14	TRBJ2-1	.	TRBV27	ASSVGMGRENDEQF
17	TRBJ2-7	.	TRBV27	ASGFPDLGTSGRTYEQY
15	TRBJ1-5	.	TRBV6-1	ASSDLKAFGSNQPQH
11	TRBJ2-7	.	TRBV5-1	ASSLERESEQY
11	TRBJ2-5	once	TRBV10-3	AISAGMAETQY
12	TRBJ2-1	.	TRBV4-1	ASSQVGQGNEQF
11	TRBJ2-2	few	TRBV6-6	ASSGLQTGELF
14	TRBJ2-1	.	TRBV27	ASSTRRDSSYNEQF
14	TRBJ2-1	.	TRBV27	ASSPPFGGSSNEQF
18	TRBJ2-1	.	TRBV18	ASSPKRAGVHSSSYNEQF
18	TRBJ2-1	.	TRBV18	ASSPPVGRAFGFLYNEQF
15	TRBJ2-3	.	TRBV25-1	ASSAYRGFPFTDTQY
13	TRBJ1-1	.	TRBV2	ASSEVRGVNTEAF
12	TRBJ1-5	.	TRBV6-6	ASSSTQGAQPQH
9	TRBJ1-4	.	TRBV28	ASSYREKLF
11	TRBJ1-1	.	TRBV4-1	ASSPPGLTEAF
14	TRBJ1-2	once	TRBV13	ASSLTGDGELYGYT
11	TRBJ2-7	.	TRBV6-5	ASTKGLANEQY
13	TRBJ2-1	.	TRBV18	ASSGLAGVVNEQF
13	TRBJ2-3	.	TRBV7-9	AKADLSSGTDTQY
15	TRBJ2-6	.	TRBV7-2	ASSLSGGFSGANVLT
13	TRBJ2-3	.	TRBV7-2	ASSLGASKTDTQY
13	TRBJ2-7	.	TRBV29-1	SAGPDRGSSYEQY
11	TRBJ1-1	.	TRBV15	ATSRDLASEAF
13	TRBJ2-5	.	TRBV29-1	SVAWGSDRQETQY
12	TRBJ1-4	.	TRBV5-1	ASSTGQKNEKLF
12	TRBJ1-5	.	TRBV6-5	ASSYRGGNQPQH
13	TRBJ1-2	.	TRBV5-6	ASSLVGGLVLGYT
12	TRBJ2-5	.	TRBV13	ASSPQTGGETQY
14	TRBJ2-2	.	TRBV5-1	ASSLLTGSDTGELF
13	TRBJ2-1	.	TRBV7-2	ASSFRRLGKNEQF
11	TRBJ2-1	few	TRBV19	ASTEIGYSEQF
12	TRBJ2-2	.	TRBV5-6	ASSLVLSTGELF
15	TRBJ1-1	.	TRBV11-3	ASSLTAGGQPLTEAF
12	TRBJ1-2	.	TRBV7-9	ASSFRAAGVGYT
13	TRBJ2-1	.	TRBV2	ASISQLASYNEQF